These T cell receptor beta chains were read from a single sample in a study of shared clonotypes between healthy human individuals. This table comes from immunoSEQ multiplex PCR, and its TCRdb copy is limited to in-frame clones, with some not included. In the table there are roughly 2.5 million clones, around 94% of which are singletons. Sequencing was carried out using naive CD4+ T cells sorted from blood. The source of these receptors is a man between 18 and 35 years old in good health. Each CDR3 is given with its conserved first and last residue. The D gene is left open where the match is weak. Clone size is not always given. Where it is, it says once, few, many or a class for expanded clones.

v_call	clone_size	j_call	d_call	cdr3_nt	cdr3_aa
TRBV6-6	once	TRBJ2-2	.	TGTGCCAGCCGGACCGGGGGCGGGTGGAACACCGGGGAGCTGTTTTTT	CASRTGGGWNTGELFF
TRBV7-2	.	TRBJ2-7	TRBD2	TGTGCCAGCAGCTTAGCTAGCGGGAACCCCTCCTACGAGCAGTACTTC	CASSLASGNPSYEQYF
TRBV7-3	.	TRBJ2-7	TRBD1	TGTGCCAGCAGCTTAGGGGACAGTGACTACGAGCAGTACTTC	CASSLGDSDYEQYF
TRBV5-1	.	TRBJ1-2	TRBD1	TGCGCCAGCAGCTTAAGGACAGGGAATGGCTACACCTTC	CASSLRTGNGYTF
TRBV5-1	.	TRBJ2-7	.	TGCGCCAGCAGCTTGGGGGATCGCCACGAGCAGTACTTC	CASSLGDRHEQYF
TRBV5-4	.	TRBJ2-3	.	TGTGCCAGCAGCTTACCCGGACCCACAGATACGCAGTATTTT	CASSLPGPTDTQYF
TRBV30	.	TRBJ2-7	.	TGTGCCTGGATGACGAGGCAGGGAGCCTACGAGCAGTACTTC	CAWMTRQGAYEQYF
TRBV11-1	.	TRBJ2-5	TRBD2	TGTGCCAGCAGCCATAGGACTAGCGAGGGGGGAGAGACCCAGTACTTC	CASSHRTSEGGETQYF
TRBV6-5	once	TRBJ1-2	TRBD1	TGTGCCAGTAGGACAGGGCCTAACTATGGCTACACCTTC	CASRTGPNYGYTF
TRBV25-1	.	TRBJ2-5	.	TGTGCCAGCAGTGAGGGTCAGACCCAGTACTTC	CASSEGQTQYF
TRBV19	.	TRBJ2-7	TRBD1	TGTGCCAGTAGCGCTCCAGGACAGGGGTTTTACGAGCAGTACTTC	CASSAPGQGFYEQYF
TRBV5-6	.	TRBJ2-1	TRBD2	TGTGCCAGCAGCTGGCCGGGACTAGCGGAAAAAAAGCAGTTCTTC	CASSWPGLAEKKQFF
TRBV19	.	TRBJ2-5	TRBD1	TGTGCCAGTAGTACCCAGGACAGGGGAACGGAGACCCAGTACTTC	CASSTQDRGTETQYF
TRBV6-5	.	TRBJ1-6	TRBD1	TGTGCCAGCAGTTACTCGACAGGGATCAATTCACCCCTCCACTTT	CASSYSTGINSPLHF
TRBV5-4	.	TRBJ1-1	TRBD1	TGTGCCAGCAGCTTACAGGGGGCGCGAAACACTGAAGCTTTCTTT	CASSLQGARNTEAFF
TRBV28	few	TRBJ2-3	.	TGTGCCAGCAGTCCGGACAGTAGGTATACGCAGTATTTT	CASSPDSRYTQYF
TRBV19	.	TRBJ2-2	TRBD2	TGTGCCAGTAGTACGGGACTAGCGGGGACTAACACCGGGGAGCTGTTTTTT	CASSTGLAGTNTGELFF
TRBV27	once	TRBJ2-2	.	TGTGCCAGCAGGGTTACAGGTGCCACCGGGGAGCTGTTTTTT	CASRVTGATGELFF
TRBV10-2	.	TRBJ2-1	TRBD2	TGCGCCAGCGAGGGACTAGCTCCCAATGAGCAGTTCTTC	CASEGLAPNEQFF
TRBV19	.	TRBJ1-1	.	TGTGCCAGTAGATACCAGGGGAGCGGCACTGAAGCTTTCTTT	CASRYQGSGTEAFF
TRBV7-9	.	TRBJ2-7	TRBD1	TGTGCCAGCAGCTTAGCCGGGACAGGGGACGAGCAGTACTTC	CASSLAGTGDEQYF
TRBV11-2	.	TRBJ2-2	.	TGTGCCAGCAGCTTATCGGACAGCCAAGTCGGGGAGCTGTTTTTT	CASSLSDSQVGELFF
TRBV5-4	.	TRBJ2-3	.	TGTGCCAGCAGCTTGGGGGGATTTAACACAGATACGCAGTATTTT	CASSLGGFNTDTQYF
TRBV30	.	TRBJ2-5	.	TGTGCCTGGAGTGGTGGGTCCCAGGAGGGAGGGACCCAGTACTTC	CAWSGGSQEGGTQYF
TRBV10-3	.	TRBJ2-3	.	TGTGCCATCAGTGAGTCTCAAGGGATAGGGTCCACAGATACGCAGTATTTT	CAISESQGIGSTDTQYF
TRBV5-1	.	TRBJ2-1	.	TGCGCCAGCAGCCTACGACTAGATCATGAGCAGTTCTTC	CASSLRLDHEQFF
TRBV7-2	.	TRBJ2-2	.	TGTGCCAGCAGCTTAGACCGGAAGATCAACACCGGGGAGCTGTTTTTT	CASSLDRKINTGELFF
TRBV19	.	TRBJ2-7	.	TGTGCCCCTAGGGAGGGGGCCTACGAGCAGTACTTC	CAPREGAYEQYF
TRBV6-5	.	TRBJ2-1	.	TGTGCCAGCAGCGACAGCAGCTCCTACAATGAGCAGTTCTTC	CASSDSSSYNEQFF
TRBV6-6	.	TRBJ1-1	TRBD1	TGTGCCAGCAGCAATACTAGGGGGCTCGCTGAAGCTTTCTTT	CASSNTRGLAEAFF
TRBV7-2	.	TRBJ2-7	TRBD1	TGTGCCAGCAGCTTGGACAGGGGGCATGACTACGAGCAGTACTTC	CASSLDRGHDYEQYF
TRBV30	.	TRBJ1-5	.	TGTGCCTGGAGTGTACCGTCCAGGGACCGACGGCCCCAGCATTTT	CAWSVPSRDRRPQHF
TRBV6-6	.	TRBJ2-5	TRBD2	TGTGCCAGCAGTTACGGGAGCGGGAGGGCCGCTGAGACCCAGTACTTC	CASSYGSGRAAETQYF
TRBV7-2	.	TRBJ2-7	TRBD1	TGTGCCAGCAGCTATGGGACAGGGGGCTCCTATGAGCAGTACTTC	CASSYGTGGSYEQYF
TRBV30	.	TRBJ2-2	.	TGTGCCGTGGGACCGCTTACCGGGGAGCTGTTTTTT	CAVGPLTGELFF
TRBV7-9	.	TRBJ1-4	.	TGTGCCAGCAGCTCAACGGGATCCAGAGAGAAACTGTTTTTT	CASSSTGSREKLFF
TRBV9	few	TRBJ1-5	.	TGTGCCAGCAGCGTAGTATTGTCTAGGGCACATAGCAATCAGCCCCAGCATTTT	CASSVVLSRAHSNQPQHF
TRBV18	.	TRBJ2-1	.	TGTGCCAGCTCACGTCCGACTAGCAATGAGCAGTTCTTC	CASSRPTSNEQFF
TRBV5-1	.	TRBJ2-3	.	TGCGCCAGCAGCACCCGGGCCCTTCAAACAGATACGCAGTATTTT	CASSTRALQTDTQYF
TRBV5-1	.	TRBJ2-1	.	TGCGCCAGCAGCTTGGTAGCAGGGACCTACAATGAGCAGTTCTTC	CASSLVAGTYNEQFF
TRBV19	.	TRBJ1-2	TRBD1	TGTGCCAGTAGTGTTCCTCTGACAGGGGGCGATGGCTACACCTTC	CASSVPLTGGDGYTF
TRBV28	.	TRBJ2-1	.	TGTGCCAGCAGTCTTAGCGGTTACAATGAGCAGTTCTTC	CASSLSGYNEQFF
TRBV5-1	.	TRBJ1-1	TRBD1	TGCGCCAGCAGCTTGGAACAGGGGGGGTTGGAAGCTTTCTTT	CASSLEQGGLEAFF
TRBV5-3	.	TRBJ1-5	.	TGTGCCAGAAGCTTGGGGCCGGGGAACAGCAATCAGCCCCAGCATTTT	CARSLGPGNSNQPQHF